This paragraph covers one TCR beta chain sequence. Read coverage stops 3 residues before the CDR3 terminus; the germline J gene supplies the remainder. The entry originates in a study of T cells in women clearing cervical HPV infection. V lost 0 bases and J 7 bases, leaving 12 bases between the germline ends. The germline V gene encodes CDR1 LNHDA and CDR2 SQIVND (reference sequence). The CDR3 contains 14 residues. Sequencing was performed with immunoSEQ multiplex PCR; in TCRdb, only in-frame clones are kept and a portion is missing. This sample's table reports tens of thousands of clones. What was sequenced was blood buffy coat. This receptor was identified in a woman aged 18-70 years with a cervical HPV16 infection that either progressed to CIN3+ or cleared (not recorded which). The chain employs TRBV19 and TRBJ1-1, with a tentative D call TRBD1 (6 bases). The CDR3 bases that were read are TGTGCCAGTAGTATAGACAGGGGAGAAGGTGAA. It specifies CASSIDRGEGE. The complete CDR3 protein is CASSIDRGEGEAFF.